One sample yielded the 26 T cell receptor beta chains listed below, sequenced in a study of T cells in Graves' hyperthyroidism and ophthalmopathy. TCR beta CDR3 region amplification was performed from RNA transcripts. HTBI primers drove first-round RT-PCR of the TCR CDR3. TCRdb recomputed calls from the multiplex PCR reads with MiXCR, one row per CDR3 protein. The data show 600,000 to 800,000 distinct CDR3 sequences, under 45% seen once. Sequenced input: blood. These TCRs come from a woman in her 40s with Graves' hyperthyroidism.

The chain combines TRBV9 with TRBJ1-1; D uncertain. Looked up from germline, CDR1 is SGDLS and CDR2 is YYNGEE. Trimming removed 0 bases at V and 1 base at J, with 7 bases between. This CDR3 region has 14 residues. The CDR3, as DNA: TGTGCCAGCAGCGTAGGTCACGGGAACACTGAAGCTTTCTTT. Translated, it gives CASSVGHGNTEAFF.

As to this clonotype: This clone may be a read error of a much larger clone one base away. The V and J genes are TRBV6-5 and TRBJ1-2; D gene ambiguous. The CDR3 contains 12 residues. Germline-derived CDR1 and CDR2 are MNHEY and SVGAGI. This CDR3 reads CASSSVDYGHTF. The CDR3 region has the DNA TGTGCCAGCAGTTCGGTCGACTATGGCCACACCTTC.

Regarding this clonotype: Germline and junction disagree at one end, which may indicate a read error. The chain links TRBV20-1 to TRBJ2-7, with no clear D. Germline CDR1 and CDR2: DFQATT and SNEGSKA (reference sequence). The CDR3 is 13 amino acids. In DNA form, the CDR3 reads TGCAGTGCTAGTTCGGTAAGCTCCTACAAGCAGTACTTC. Translation: CSASSVSSYKQYF.

The sample holds many counts of this clonotype. The chain recombines TRBV14 with TRBJ2-7; D gene ambiguous. The CDR3 runs 14 residues. V gave up 4 bases and J gave up 3 bases, with 13 bases separating them. CDR1 is SGHDN, CDR2 FVKESK, per germline. The CDR3 DNA reads as TGTGCCAGCAGCCCGGTGGACCTGGTCTACGAGCAGTACTTC. It codes for CASSPVDLVYEQYF.

This clonotype has just a few counts. This chain uses TRBV6-6 with TRBJ1-5; 8 positions match TRBD1. The CDR3 contains 15 residues. The V gene's germline CDR1 is MNHNY and CDR2 SVGAGI (reference sequence). V lost 2 bases, J lost 3 bases, and 3 bases stayed unmatched. CDR3 nucleotide sequence: TGTGCCAGCAGTTACCAGGGACAGGCCAATCAGCCCCAGCATTTT. Translating it yields CASSYQGQANQPQHF.

In DNA, the CDR3 is TGTGCCAGCGGGCCGACAGGGGAAAATCAGCCCCAGCATTTT. Its translation: CASGPTGENQPQHF. The rearrangement uses TRBV6-1 and TRBJ1-5; 8 bases agree with TRBD1. CDR3 length: 14 amino acids. The germline V gene encodes CDR1 MNHNS and CDR2 SASEGT. The V gene end was trimmed by 8 bases and the J gene end by 4 bases; junction bases not matched to a gene: 7.

The chain employs TRBV7-2 and TRBJ2-5; TRBD2 matches at 10 bases. Germline CDR1 reads SGHTA; CDR2 reads FQGNSA. The CDR3 spans 18 residues. Unmatched junction bases numbered 16, after V lost 5 bases and J lost 4 bases. CDR3 nucleotides: TGTGCCAGCAGCCTCCGGACTAGCGGCCGAATCCCAGGAGAGACCCAGTACTTC. Translated, it gives CASSLRTSGRIPGETQYF.

J is TRBJ1-5 and V is TRBV20-1, with 12 bases that match TRBD1. The CDR3 runs to 17 residues. The V gene's germline CDR1 is DFQATT and CDR2 SNEGSKA (reference sequence). V was pared by 0 bases and J by 6 bases, with 9 bases of the junction left unmatched. CDR3 in DNA: TGCAGTGCTAGAGATAGTGGGACAGGGGGCCATTTTCAGCCCCAGCATTTT. The encoded protein is CSARDSGTGGHFQPQHF.

On this clonotype itself: Possible read error: a much larger clone is one base away. This rearrangement joins TRBV6-5 to TRBJ1-1; D unresolved. The CDR3 has 13 residues. Germline V gene lookup returns CDR1 MNHEY and CDR2 SVGAGI. CDR3 DNA sequence: TGTACCAGCACCCAGTATATGAACACTGAAGCTTTCTTT. It specifies CTSTQYMNTEAFF.

CDR3 sequence: CASSQDERISGNTIYF. CDR3 DNA sequence: TGTGCCAGCAGCCAAGACGAGCGAATCTCTGGAAACACCATATATTTT. This chain uses TRBV4-2 with TRBJ1-3; D is uncertain. From germline, CDR1 is LGHNA and CDR2 YNFKEQ. The V and J ends lost 0 bases and 0 bases respectively, with 9 bases between them. The CDR3 runs 16 residues.

On this clonotype: A much larger clone sits a single nucleotide away, making a read error possible. This sequence joins TRBV7-8 and TRBJ2-7; no clear D. Looked up from germline, CDR1 is SGHVS and CDR2 is FQNEAQ. The CDR3 has 14 residues. Trimming removed 4 bases at V and 3 bases at J, with 13 bases between. Here the CDR3 DNA reads TGTGCCAGCAGCTCACGAATGGGCGACTACGAGCAGTACTTC. This gives the protein CASSSRMGDYEQYF.

As concerns this clonotype: A much larger clone lies a single base off, so this may be a read error. The chain has TRBV2 and TRBJ1-2; D is unclear. The CDR3 length is 12 residues. The germline gives CDR1 SNHLY, CDR2 FYNNEI. Trimming cost V 1 base and J 4 bases, with 4 bases left between them. The CDR3 spells CASSEESYGYTF. For the CDR3, the DNA is TGTGCCAGCAGTGAAGAGTCCTATGGCTACACCTTC.

For this clonotype: A clone one base away is much larger, so this may be a read error. As the CDR3 is not closed by the conserved phenylalanine or tryptophan, this likely results from a read error. V usage is TRBV6-5 and J usage is TRBJ1-6; D is ambiguous. With 5 bases removed from V and 10 bases from J, the gap between germline ends came to 9 bases. CDR3 length: 12 residues. Germline loops: CDR1 MNHEY, CDR2 SVGAGI. CDR3 bases: TGTGCCAGCAGTCGCCTGGAATCACCCCTCCACCTT. Its translation is CASSRLESPLHL.

This clonotype has only a few counts. A single base separates this from a much larger clone, so it may be a read error. The rearrangement uses TRBV7-2 and TRBJ1-2, with unresolved D. The CDR3 runs 13 residues. V lost 1 base, J lost 8 bases, and 11 bases lay in between. Germline CDR1 is SGHTA and CDR2 is FQGNSA. The CDR3 DNA is TGTGCCAGCAGCTTAGACAGCAATGGAGGCTACACCTTC. This codes for CASSLDSNGGYTF.

V gene TRBV12-3 or TRBV12-4 combines with J gene TRBJ2-7, with 8 bases identical to TRBD2. The end of the DNA is better explained by TRBJ2-1, so the J call may be wrong. There are 15 residues in the CDR3. CDR3 bases: TGTGCCAGCAGCTCGGGCGGGGGGAACTACAATGAGCAGTTCTTC. Its translation is CASSSGGGNYNEQFF.

The CDR3 sequence is CASRSYTGSLETQYF. The CDR3 coding sequence is TGTGCCAGCCGAAGTTATACAGGGAGTTTGGAGACCCAGTACTTC. The chain is built from TRBV6-6 and TRBJ2-5; a possible D gene is TRBD1 (6 bases). This CDR3 is built from 15 residues. Germline V gives CDR1 MNHNY, CDR2 SVGAGI (reference sequence). V shed 8 bases and J shed 5 bases, with 21 bases lying between them.

A remark on this clonotype: Given the absence of the conserved phenylalanine or tryptophan at the CDR3 end, a read error is likely. The DNA is omitted, as the CDR3 cannot be located on it reliably, and the CDR3 follows TCRdb's listing. This chain joins TRBV29-1 and TRBJ1-3; the table's D gene call, TRBD1, was not cross checked with the DNA. Germline V gene lookup returns CDR1 SQVTM and CDR2 ANQGSEA. The CDR3 is 10 residues long, ends included. CDR3: CSVELGGSAT.

This clonotype was counted many times. The chain combines TRBV20-1 with TRBJ2-5; 9 bases align to TRBD2. Germline assignment: CDR1 DFQATT and CDR2 SNEGSKA (reference sequence). Trimming removed 6 bases from V and 3 bases from J; junction bases left unmatched: 8. The CDR3 is made up of 14 amino acids. DNA of the CDR3: TGCAGTGCAAGACTAGCGGCCACCGAAGAGACCCAGTACTTC. Translated: CSARLAATEETQYF.

This clonotype showed up just once. The chain couples TRBV7-8 to TRBJ1-1; D ambiguous. The CDR3 sequence is 14 residues long. CDR1 and CDR2 (germline): SGHVS, FQNEAQ. Trimming removed 2 bases at V and 3 bases at J, with 10 bases between. The CDR3 sequence: CASSLNGRDTEAFF. CDR3 nucleotides: TGTGCCAGCAGCTTAAATGGAAGGGACACTGAAGCTTTCTTT. Full variable domain (remainder filled in from reference TRBV7-8 and TRBJ1-1): GAGVSQSPRYKVAKRGQDVALRCDPISGHVSLFWYQQALGQGPEFLTYFQNEAQLDKSGLPSDRFFAERPEGSVSTLKIQRTQQEDSAVYLCASSLNGRDTEAFFGQGTRLTVV.

This clonotype came up a few times. The CDR3 spells CASSVDRVWAFF. Here the CDR3 DNA reads TGTGCCAGCAGCGTTGACAGGGTCTGGGCTTTCTTT. The rearrangement joins TRBV7-2 to TRBJ1-1, with TRBD1 matching over 7 bases. The CDR3 extends over 12 amino acids. Germline V gives CDR1 SGHTA, CDR2 FQGNSA. The junction had 8 bases not matched to a gene; V was cut back by 5 bases and J by 11 bases. Filled out from reference TRBV7-2 and TRBJ1-1, the complete variable domain reads GAGVSQSPSNKVTEKGKDVELRCDPISGHTALYWYRQSLGQGLEFLIYFQGNSAPDKSGLPSDRFSAERTGGSVSTLTIQRTQQEDSAVYLCASSVDRVWAFFGQGTRLTVV.

DNA for the CDR3: TGTGCCAGTAGTACCCGGCCCAGCGACCCGTGGGGCTACACCTTC. Translating gives CASSTRPSDPWGYTF. The V and J genes are TRBV19 and TRBJ1-2; the D is unclear. Germline CDR1 LNHDA, CDR2 SQIVND (reference sequence). The CDR3 runs 15 residues. The germline V and J ends were trimmed by 4 bases and 8 bases, with 20 bases remaining between them. Full variable domain (rest looked up from reference TRBV19 and TRBJ1-2): DGGITQSPKYLFRKEGQNVTLSCEQNLNHDAMYWYRQDPGQGLRLIYYSQIVNDFQKGDIAEGYSVSREKKESFPLTVTSAQKNPTAFYLCASSTRPSDPWGYTFGSGTRLTVV.

J is TRBJ1-2 and V is TRBV7-2, with D possibly being TRBD1 (5 bases). The V and J ends lost 5 bases and 7 bases respectively, with 14 bases between them. Germline CDR1 is SGHTA and CDR2 is FQGNSA. This CDR3 comprises 13 residues. The CDR3 DNA reads as TGTGCCAGCAGCGGGGGGTCGGTACTTGGCTACACCTTC. Its protein is CASSGGSVLGYTF.

Comments on this clonotype: This may come from a read error, since a much larger clone is one base off. The gene calls are TRBV7-9 and TRBJ1-1; no firm D call. The V end lost 5 bases, the J end lost 10 bases, and 17 bases lay between the germline ends. Germline assignment: CDR1 SEHNR and CDR2 FQNEAQ (reference sequence). CDR3 size: 13 residues. The CDR3 spells CASSRGDSFGAFF. CDR3 in DNA: TGTGCCAGCAGCCGAGGAGACTCATTTGGAGCTTTCTTT. The full variable domain, its missing parts supplied by reference TRBV7-9 and TRBJ1-1, is DTGVSQNPRHKITKRGQNVTFRCDPISEHNRLYWYRQTLGQGPEFLTYFQNEAQLEKSRLLSDRFSAERPKGSFSTLEIQRTEQGDSAMYLCASSRGDSFGAFFGQGTRLTVV.

This clonotype occurred many times. The chain couples TRBV7-2 to TRBJ1-4; the D is unclear. The V and J ends lost 1 base and 10 bases respectively, with 13 bases between them. The CDR3 runs 14 residues. Germline V CDR1 and CDR2: SGHTA, FQGNSA. The CDR3 region is CASSLGPQDGKLFF. The DNA for the CDR3 is TGTGCCAGCAGCTTAGGACCCCAGGACGGAAAACTGTTTTTT.

The genes are TRBV4-3 and TRBJ1-1, with D unresolved. V lost 0 bases and J lost 7, with 9 bases in between. The germline CDR1 and CDR2 sequences are LGHNA and YSLEER. The CDR3 covers 13 residues. The chain's CDR3 is CASSQEHGFEAFF. The CDR3 DNA follows: TGCGCCAGCAGCCAAGAGCACGGATTTGAAGCTTTCTTT.

This clonotype was recorded once. This CDR3 is CASRGGLNSPLHF. CDR3 nucleotides: TGTGCCAGCCGGGGGGGCCTGAATTCACCCCTCCACTTT. The gene calls are TRBV11-1 and TRBJ1-6; possibly TRBD1 for D (6 bases). V was clipped by 8 bases and J by 7 bases, with 12 bases between them. Germline loops: CDR1 SGHAT, CDR2 FQDESV (reference sequence). CDR3 size: 13 residues.